This TCR beta chain was obtained from a study of shared clonotypes between healthy human individuals. Study context: CD8 memory received one plate per donor, CD8 naive two, CD4 memory three and CD4 naive three. Whole-study results and caveats: Larger estimated richness was generally seen in naive subsets than in memory subsets. Large depth notwithstanding, sorted-subset sequencing proved incomplete by rarefaction.

Concerning this clone itself: The antigen remains undetermined.

It was at deep level that the assay was run. Clones were read by immunoSEQ multiplex PCR, and TCRdb kept only the in-frame ones, dropping some. The table shows 2 million to 2.5 million clones, with around 93% occurring only once. The receptor's source is a man aged 18 to 29 in good health. Some clones in this sample may be carry-over from other donors' samples. Sequenced material: naive CD4+ T cells from PBMCs. Subset specified: CD45RA+ positively selected.

In DNA, the CDR3 is TGTGCCAGTAGTACCACCTGGGACACCGGGGAGCTGTTTTTT. Its protein product is CASSTTWDTGELFF. The chain couples TRBV19 to TRBJ2-2, with unresolved D. Germline V lookup: CDR1 LNHDA, CDR2 SQIVND (reference sequence). The CDR3 consists of 14 residues. V lost 4 bases to trimming and J lost 3 bases, with 9 bases between them. Full variable domain (missing parts from reference TRBV19 and TRBJ2-2): DGGITQSPKYLFRKEGQNVTLSCEQNLNHDAMYWYRQDPGQGLRLIYYSQIVNDFQKGDIAEGYSVSREKKESFPLTVTSAQKNPTAFYLCASSTTWDTGELFFGEGSRLTVL.